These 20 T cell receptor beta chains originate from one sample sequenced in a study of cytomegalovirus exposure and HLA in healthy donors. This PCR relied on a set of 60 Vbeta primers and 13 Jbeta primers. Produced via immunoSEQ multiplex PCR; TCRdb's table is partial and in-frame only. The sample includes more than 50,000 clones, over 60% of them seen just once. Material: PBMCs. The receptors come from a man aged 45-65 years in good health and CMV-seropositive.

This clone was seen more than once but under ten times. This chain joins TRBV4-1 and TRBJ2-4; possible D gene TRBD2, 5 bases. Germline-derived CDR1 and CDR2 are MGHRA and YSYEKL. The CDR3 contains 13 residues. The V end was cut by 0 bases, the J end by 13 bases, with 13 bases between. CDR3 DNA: TGCGCCAGCAGCCAAGAAACGAGGGCGCGGCAGTACTTC. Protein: CASSQETRARQYF.

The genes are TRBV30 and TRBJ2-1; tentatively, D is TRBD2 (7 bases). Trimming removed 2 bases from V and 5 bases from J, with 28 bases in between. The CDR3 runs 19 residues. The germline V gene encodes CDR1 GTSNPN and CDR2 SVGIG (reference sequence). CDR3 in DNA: TGTGCCTGGAGTCTCACATCTCCCAACTGGGCGGGGGACAACAATGAGCAGTTCTTC. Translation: CAWSLTSPNWAGDNNEQFF.

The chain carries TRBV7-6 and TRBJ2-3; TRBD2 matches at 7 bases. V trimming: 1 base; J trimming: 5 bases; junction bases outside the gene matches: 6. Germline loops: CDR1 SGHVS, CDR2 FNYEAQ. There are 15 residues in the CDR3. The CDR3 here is CASSLGGAGVDTQYF. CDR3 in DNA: TGTGCCAGCAGCTTAGGAGGGGCGGGGGTAGATACGCAGTATTTT.

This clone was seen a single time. In DNA form, the CDR3 reads TGTGCCAGCAGCTTAGACACAGGGAGAGAGACCCAGTACTTC. Amino acid sequence: CASSLDTGRETQYF. The V call is TRBV7-9, the J call TRBJ2-5; D might be TRBD1 (6 bases). In germline, CDR1 is SEHNR, CDR2 FQNEAQ (reference sequence). Trimming shortened V by 1 base and J by 4 bases, and 10 bases separated the two germline ends. The CDR3 is made up of 14 amino acids.

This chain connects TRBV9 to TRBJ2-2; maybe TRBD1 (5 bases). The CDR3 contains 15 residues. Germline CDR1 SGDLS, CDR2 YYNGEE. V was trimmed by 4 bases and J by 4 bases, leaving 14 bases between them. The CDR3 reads CASSPTVQGTGELFF. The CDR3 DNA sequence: TGTGCCAGCAGCCCTACAGTTCAGGGCACCGGGGAGCTGTTTTTT.

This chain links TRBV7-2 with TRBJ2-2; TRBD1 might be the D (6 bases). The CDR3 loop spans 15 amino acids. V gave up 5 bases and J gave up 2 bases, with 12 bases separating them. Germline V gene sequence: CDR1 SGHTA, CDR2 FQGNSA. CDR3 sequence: CASSRRQANTGELFF. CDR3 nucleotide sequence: TGTGCCAGCAGCCGCAGACAGGCTAACACCGGGGAGCTGTTTTTT.

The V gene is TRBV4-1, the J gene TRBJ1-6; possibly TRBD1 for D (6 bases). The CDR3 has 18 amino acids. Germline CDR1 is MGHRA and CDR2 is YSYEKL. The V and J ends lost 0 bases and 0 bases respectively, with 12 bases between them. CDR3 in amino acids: CASSQEGAGSSYNSPLHF. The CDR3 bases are TGCGCCAGCAGCCAAGAGGGGGCAGGGAGCTCCTATAATTCACCCCTCCACTTT.

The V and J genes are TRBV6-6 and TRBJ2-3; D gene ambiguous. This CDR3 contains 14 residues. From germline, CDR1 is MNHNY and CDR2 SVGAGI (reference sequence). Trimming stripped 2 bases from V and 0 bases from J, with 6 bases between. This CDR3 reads CASSYGQSTDTQYF. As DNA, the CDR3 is TGTGCCAGCAGTTACGGGCAGAGCACAGATACGCAGTATTTT.

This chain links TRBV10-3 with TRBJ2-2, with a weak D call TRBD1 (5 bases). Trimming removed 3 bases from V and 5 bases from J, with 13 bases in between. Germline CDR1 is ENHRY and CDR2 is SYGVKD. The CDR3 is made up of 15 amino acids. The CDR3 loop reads CAISDAGKRTGELFF. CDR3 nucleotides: TGTGCCATCAGTGATGCAGGGAAAAGGACCGGGGAGCTGTTTTTT.

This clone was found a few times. CDR3 in DNA: TGTGCCTGGAGCAGGGACAGGGTCTCCTACGAGCAGTACTTC. This translates into CAWSRDRVSYEQYF. This chain joins TRBV30 and TRBJ2-7; TRBD1 matches at 9 bases. CDR3 length equals 14 residues. The V gene end was trimmed by 3 bases and the J gene end by 0 bases; junction bases not matched to a gene: 3. Germline CDR1 GTSNPN, CDR2 SVGIG (reference sequence).

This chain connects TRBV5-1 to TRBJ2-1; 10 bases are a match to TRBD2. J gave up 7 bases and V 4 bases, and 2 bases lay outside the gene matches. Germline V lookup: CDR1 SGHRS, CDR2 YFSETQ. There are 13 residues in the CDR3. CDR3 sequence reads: CASSRGLANEQFF. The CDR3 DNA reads TGCGCCAGCAGCCGGGGACTAGCGAATGAGCAGTTCTTC.

The CDR3 spells CASSSRGQGPNQPQHF. In DNA, the CDR3 is TGTGCCAGTAGTAGCCGGGGACAGGGACCCAATCAGCCCCAGCATTTT. V and J are TRBV19 and TRBJ1-5, with 9 bases identical to TRBD1. The CDR3 runs to 16 residues. Trimming took 4 bases from V and 3 from J; bases not matched to a gene: 7. The germline CDR1 and CDR2 sequences are LNHDA and SQIVND (reference sequence).

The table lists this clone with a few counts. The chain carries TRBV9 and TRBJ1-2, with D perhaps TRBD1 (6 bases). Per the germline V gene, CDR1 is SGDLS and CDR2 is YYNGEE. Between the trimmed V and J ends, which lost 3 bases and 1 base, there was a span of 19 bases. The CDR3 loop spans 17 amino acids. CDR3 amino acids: CASSAARGTGVNYGYTF. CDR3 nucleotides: TGTGCCAGCAGCGCAGCCAGGGGTACCGGGGTTAACTATGGCTACACCTTC.

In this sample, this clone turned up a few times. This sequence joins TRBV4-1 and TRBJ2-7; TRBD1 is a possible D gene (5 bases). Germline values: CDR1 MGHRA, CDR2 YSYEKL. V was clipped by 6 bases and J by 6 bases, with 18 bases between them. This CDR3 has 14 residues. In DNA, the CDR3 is TGCGCCAGCAGTCCCATGCCCGTAGGGGCCGAGCAGTACTTC. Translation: CASSPMPVGAEQYF.

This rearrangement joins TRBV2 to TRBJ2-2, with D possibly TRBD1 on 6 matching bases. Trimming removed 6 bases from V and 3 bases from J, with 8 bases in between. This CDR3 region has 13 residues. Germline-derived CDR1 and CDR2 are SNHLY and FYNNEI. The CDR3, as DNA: TGTGCCAGCAGGGACAGTTACACCGGGGAGCTGTTTTTT. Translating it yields CASRDSYTGELFF.

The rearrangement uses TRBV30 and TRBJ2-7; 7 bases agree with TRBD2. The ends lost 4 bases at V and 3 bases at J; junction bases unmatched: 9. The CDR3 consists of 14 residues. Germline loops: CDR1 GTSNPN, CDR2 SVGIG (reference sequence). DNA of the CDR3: TGTGCCTGGAAGAGTCGCGGGGGAAGCTACGAGCAGTACTTC. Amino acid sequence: CAWKSRGGSYEQYF.

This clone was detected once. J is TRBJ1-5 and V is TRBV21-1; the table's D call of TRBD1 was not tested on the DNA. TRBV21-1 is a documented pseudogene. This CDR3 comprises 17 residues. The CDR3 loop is CASSKETPGQINQPQHF. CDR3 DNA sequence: TGTGCCAGCAGCAAAGAGACCCCGGGACAGATCAATCAGCCCCAGCATTTT.

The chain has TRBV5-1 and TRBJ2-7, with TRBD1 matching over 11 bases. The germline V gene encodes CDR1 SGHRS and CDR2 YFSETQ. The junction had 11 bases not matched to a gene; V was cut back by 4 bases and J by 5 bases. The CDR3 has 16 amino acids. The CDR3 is CASSALPGQGGHEQYF. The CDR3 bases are TGCGCCAGCAGCGCCCTACCGGGACAGGGGGGCCACGAGCAGTACTTC.

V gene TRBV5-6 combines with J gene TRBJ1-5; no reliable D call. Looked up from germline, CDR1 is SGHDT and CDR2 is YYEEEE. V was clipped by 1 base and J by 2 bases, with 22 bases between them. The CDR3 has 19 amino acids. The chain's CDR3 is CASSLSGESGKLGNQPQHF. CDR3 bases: TGTGCCAGCAGCTTGTCCGGGGAAAGCGGTAAGTTGGGCAATCAGCCCCAGCATTTT.

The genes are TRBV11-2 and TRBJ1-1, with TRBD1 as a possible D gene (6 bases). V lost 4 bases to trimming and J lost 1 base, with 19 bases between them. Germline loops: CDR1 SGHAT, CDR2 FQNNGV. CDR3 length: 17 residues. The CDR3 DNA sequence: TGTGCCAGCAGCTCATTAGTCACAGGGTTTGGGAACACTGAAGCTTTCTTT. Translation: CASSSLVTGFGNTEAFF.